A selection of T cell receptor beta chains follows, all from one sample in a study of shared T cell receptors in the human thymus. Generated by immunoSEQ multiplex PCR, the TCRdb table keeps only in-frame clones and is missing some. The table includes under 850,000 clones, around 87% detected once. These same records also appear under a second study, on human thymus T cells.

The specimen sequenced was thymocytes. These receptors were collected from a boy under two years old with a congenital heart defect. CDR3s include the opening cysteine and the closing phenylalanine or tryptophan. A D gene is named only where the DNA matches it firmly. Only part of the rows carry a size: once, few, many, or a class if the clone is expanded.

d_call: .; clone_size: .; j_call: TRBJ2-1; v_call: TRBV27; cdr3_aa: CASRGGEDPSSYNEQFF; cdr3_nt: TGTGCCAGCAGAGGAGGGGAGGACCCGAGCTCCTACAATGAGCAGTTCTTC
d_call: TRBD1; clone_size: .; j_call: TRBJ1-2; v_call: TRBV2; cdr3_aa: CASGPGQGLYGYTF; cdr3_nt: TGTGCCAGCGGTCCGGGACAGGGCCTCTATGGCTACACCTTC
d_call: TRBD2; clone_size: .; j_call: TRBJ2-3; v_call: TRBV7-9; cdr3_aa: CASSLASGIADTQYF; cdr3_nt: TGTGCCAGCAGCTTAGCTAGCGGGATTGCAGATACGCAGTATTTT
d_call: .; clone_size: .; j_call: TRBJ1-2; v_call: TRBV5-4; cdr3_aa: CASSSGGGYGYTF; cdr3_nt: TGTGCCAGCAGCTCGGGGGGCGGGTATGGCTACACCTTC
d_call: .; clone_size: .; j_call: TRBJ2-1; v_call: TRBV13; cdr3_aa: CASSRPRRGYNEQFF; cdr3_nt: TGTGCCAGCAGCCGACCGCGGCGGGGATACAATGAGCAGTTCTTC
d_call: .; clone_size: .; j_call: TRBJ2-6; v_call: TRBV4-1; cdr3_aa: CASSLQGSSGANVLTF; cdr3_nt: TGCGCCAGCAGCCTTCAGGGGTCCTCTGGGGCCAACGTCCTGACTTTC
d_call: .; clone_size: .; j_call: TRBJ1-1; v_call: TRBV20-1; cdr3_aa: CSANPSTEAFF; cdr3_nt: TGCAGTGCTAATCCGAGCACTGAAGCTTTCTTT
d_call: TRBD2; clone_size: .; j_call: TRBJ2-1; v_call: TRBV25-1; cdr3_aa: CASSNQLAGDRYEQFF; cdr3_nt: TGTGCCAGCAGCAACCAACTAGCGGGAGATCGGTATGAGCAGTTCTTC
d_call: .; clone_size: .; j_call: TRBJ2-2; v_call: TRBV6-1; cdr3_aa: CASGDPPGRTLRNTGELFF; cdr3_nt: TGTGCCAGCGGTGATCCCCCGGGAAGGACCCTGAGGAACACCGGGGAGCTGTTTTTT
d_call: .; clone_size: .; j_call: TRBJ1-4; v_call: TRBV19; cdr3_aa: CASSTGVGEKLFF; cdr3_nt: TGTGCCAGTAGTACGGGGGTGGGGGAAAAACTGTTTTTT
d_call: .; clone_size: once; j_call: TRBJ1-2; v_call: TRBV19; cdr3_aa: CASSTDSYGYTF; cdr3_nt: TGTGCCAGTAGCACTGACAGCTATGGCTACACCTTC
d_call: .; clone_size: .; j_call: TRBJ2-3; v_call: TRBV7-2; cdr3_aa: CASSLLPGLTGKDTQYF; cdr3_nt: TGTGCCAGCAGCTTATTGCCGGGGTTGACGGGAAAGGATACGCAGTATTTT
d_call: TRBD1; clone_size: .; j_call: TRBJ2-5; v_call: TRBV4-3; cdr3_aa: CASSQFRDRGKETQYF; cdr3_nt: TGCGCCAGCAGCCAATTCCGGGACAGGGGGAAAGAGACCCAGTACTTC
d_call: TRBD2; clone_size: .; j_call: TRBJ2-7; v_call: TRBV7-3; cdr3_aa: CASSPTLAGGEQYF; cdr3_nt: TGTGCCAGCAGCCCGACTCTAGCGGGCGGTGAGCAGTACTTC
d_call: .; clone_size: .; j_call: TRBJ2-1; v_call: TRBV29-1; cdr3_aa: CSVDGGRGRQFF; cdr3_nt: TGCAGCGTTGACGGGGGTAGGGGGCGACAGTTCTTC
d_call: .; clone_size: .; j_call: TRBJ1-5; v_call: TRBV5-1; cdr3_aa: CASSLGAGGSSNQPQHF; cdr3_nt: TGCGCCAGCAGCTTGGGGGCGGGGGGCTCGAGCAATCAGCCCCAGCATTTT